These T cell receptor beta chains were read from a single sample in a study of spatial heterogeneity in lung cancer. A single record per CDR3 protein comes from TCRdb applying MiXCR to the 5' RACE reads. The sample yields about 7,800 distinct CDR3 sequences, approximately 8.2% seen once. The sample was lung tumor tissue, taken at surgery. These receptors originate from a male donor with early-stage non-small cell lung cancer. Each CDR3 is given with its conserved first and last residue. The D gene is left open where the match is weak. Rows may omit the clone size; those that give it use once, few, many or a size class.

CDR3 DNA: TGTGCCAGCAGCTTAGACAGCTGGGAAAAACTGTTTTTT
CDR3 protein: CASSLDSWEKLFF
V gene: TRBV5-5
J gene: TRBJ1-4
clone size: many
D gene: NA

CDR3 DNA: TGTGCCAGCAGCTTAGCGGGGCCTAGAGGGGAGACCCAGTACTTC
CDR3 protein: CASSLAGPRGETQYF
V gene: TRBV7-9
J gene: TRBJ2-5
clone size: medium-sized
D gene: NA

CDR3 DNA: TGTGCCAGCAGCTTAGAAAGGGGTGGGGTCAATCAGCCCCAGCATTTT
CDR3 protein: CASSLERGGVNQPQHF
V gene: TRBV7-9
J gene: TRBJ1-5
clone size: many
D gene: NA

CDR3 DNA: TGCGCCAGCAGCTCTTGGACGGGAGAAGAGACCCAGTACTTC
CDR3 protein: CASSSWTGEETQYF
V gene: TRBV5-1
J gene: TRBJ2-5
clone size: few
D gene: NA

CDR3 DNA: TGCAGTGCTAGAGAAGCGGGGTACGAGCAGTACTTC
CDR3 protein: CSAREAGYEQYF
V gene: TRBV20-1
J gene: TRBJ2-7
clone size: NA
D gene: TRBD2

CDR3 DNA: TGTGCCTGGAGTGTAGACGGGGAGTCCTACGAGCAGTACTTC
CDR3 protein: CAWSVDGESYEQYF
V gene: TRBV30
J gene: TRBJ2-7
clone size: many
D gene: NA

CDR3 DNA: TGTGCCAGCACTCAGAGGCGGGCTGGCACAGATACGCAGTATTTT
CDR3 protein: CASTQRRAGTDTQYF
V gene: TRBV12-3/TRBV12-4
J gene: TRBJ2-3
clone size: medium-sized
D gene: NA

CDR3 DNA: TGTGCCAGCTCTCGGTCCTACAATGAGCAGTTCTTC
CDR3 protein: CASSRSYNEQFF
V gene: TRBV18
J gene: TRBJ2-1
clone size: many
D gene: NA

CDR3 DNA: TGTGCCACCCGGGACGGAAACTACAATGAGCAGTTCTTC
CDR3 protein: CATRDGNYNEQFF
V gene: TRBV12-3/TRBV12-4
J gene: TRBJ2-1
clone size: medium-sized
D gene: NA

CDR3 DNA: TGTGCCAGCACCACGAGCTCTGGGGCCAACGTCCTGACTTTC
CDR3 protein: CASTTSSGANVLTF
V gene: TRBV3-1
J gene: TRBJ2-6
clone size: many
D gene: NA

CDR3 DNA: TGTGCCAGCTCACCAAGAGTAGACAGGCACTATGGCTACACCTTC
CDR3 protein: CASSPRVDRHYGYTF
V gene: TRBV18
J gene: TRBJ1-2
clone size: many
D gene: NA

CDR3 DNA: TGTGCCAGCAGCCTGTGGGTCCTCACGAACACCGGGGAGCTGTTTTTT
CDR3 protein: CASSLWVLTNTGELFF
V gene: TRBV7-8
J gene: TRBJ2-2
clone size: medium-sized
D gene: NA

CDR3 DNA: TGCGCCAGCAGCTTGGGGGCGGGAGTACTCAATGAGCAGTTCTTC
CDR3 protein: CASSLGAGVLNEQFF
V gene: TRBV5-1
J gene: TRBJ2-1
clone size: medium-sized
D gene: TRBD2

CDR3 DNA: TGTGCCAGCAGACAGGGATCAGGAAACACCATATATTTT
CDR3 protein: CASRQGSGNTIYF
V gene: TRBV12-3/TRBV12-4
J gene: TRBJ1-3
clone size: medium-sized
D gene: NA

CDR3 DNA: TGTGCCAGCAGTCCGACAGGACCCAACTATGGCTACACCTTC
CDR3 protein: CASSPTGPNYGYTF
V gene: TRBV28
J gene: TRBJ1-2
clone size: few
D gene: NA

CDR3 DNA: TGTGCCAGCAGCCCCCTTGGGTTGACCTACGAGCAGTACTTC
CDR3 protein: CASSPLGLTYEQYF
V gene: TRBV12-3/TRBV12-4
J gene: TRBJ2-7
clone size: medium-sized
D gene: NA

CDR3 DNA: TGTGCCAGCAGTATCCCTCAGGGTTCTGGGGCCAACGTCCTGACTTTC
CDR3 protein: CASSIPQGSGANVLTF
V gene: TRBV28
J gene: TRBJ2-6
clone size: many
D gene: NA